One sample yielded the 26 T cell receptor beta chains listed below, sequenced in a study of vaccination effects on CD4 cells after COVID-19. The table came from immunoSEQ multiplex PCR; TCRdb's copy has only in-frame clones and leaves some out. The top ten clones hold approximately 16% of a sample with about 24,000 clones, approximately 76% of them seen once. Peptide-pool stimulation followed by sequencing identified expanded antigen-specific CD4+ clonotypes in the ViraFEST assay. At the end of 9 to 11 days of culture, CD4+ T cells were isolated. This person's SARS-CoV-2 infection, confirmed by PCR, occurred between March and December 2020. No antigens are known for them. The starting material was CD4+ T cells from PBMCs cultured with SARS-CoV-2 spike peptides, obtained before COVID-19 vaccination. Source of these receptors: a human donor who had a prior SARS-CoV-2 infection.

This clone was found once. This rearrangement joins TRBV20-1 to TRBJ1-1; D gene ambiguous. In germline, CDR1 is DFQATT, CDR2 SNEGSKA (reference sequence). The CDR3 spans 11 residues. Between the trimmed V and J ends, which lost 5 bases and 4 bases, there was a span of 8 bases. The CDR3 loop is CSARTGTEAFF. CDR3 nucleotide sequence: TGCAGTGCTCGGACCGGCACTGAAGCTTTCTTT.

This rearrangement joins TRBV12-5 to TRBJ1-1; D is unclear. V lost 5 bases and J lost 2, with 6 bases in between. CDR1 is LGHNT and CDR2 is FRNRAP in the germline V gene. CDR3 size: 12 residues. The CDR3 sequence: CASGQGNTEAFF. Written as DNA, the CDR3 is TGTGCTAGTGGTCAAGGTAACACTGAAGCTTTCTTT. Variable domain in full (rest from reference TRBV12-5 and TRBJ1-1): DARVTQTPRHKVTEMGQEVTMRCQPILGHNTVFWYRQTMMQGLELLAYFRNRAPLDDSGMPKDRFSAEMPDATLATLKIQPSEPRDSAVYFCASGQGNTEAFFGQGTRLTVV.

This clone was counted only a few times. The chain carries TRBV4-3 and TRBJ2-7, with TRBD1 matching over 8 bases. Trimming removed 4 bases from V and 3 bases from J; junction bases left unmatched: 8. The CDR3 is 15 amino acids. The germline gives CDR1 LGHNA, CDR2 YSLEER. CDR3 in DNA: TGCGCCAGCAGCCGAGACCGGGACAGGAGCTACGAGCAGTACTTC. Protein: CASSRDRDRSYEQYF.

CDR3 in amino acids: CASSLTGDRTDTQYF. The CDR3 DNA reads TGTGCCAGCAGCTTAACGGGGGACCGCACAGATACGCAGTATTTT. The chain joins TRBV7-9 to TRBJ2-3, with D tentatively TRBD2 (6 bases). From germline, CDR1 is SEHNR and CDR2 FQNEAQ (reference sequence). This CDR3 spans 15 amino acids. V was trimmed by 2 bases and J by 1 base, leaving 10 bases between them.

The chain recombines TRBV29-1 with TRBJ2-3; D unclear. The V gene's germline CDR1 is SQVTM and CDR2 ANQGSEA. V was cut by 7 bases and J by 1 base, with 18 bases left in between. The CDR3 is made up of 15 amino acids. CDR3 bases: TGCAGCGCAGCGTCGTCCCTTCTGGGCACAGATACGCAGTATTTT. Translation: CSAASSLLGTDTQYF.

For the CDR3, the DNA is TGTGCTAGTGGTTTGGGACAGGTACCAGATACGCAGTATTTT. Amino acid sequence: CASGLGQVPDTQYF. This rearrangement joins TRBV12-5 to TRBJ2-3; D is possibly TRBD1 (6 bases). Trimming removed 1 base at V and 4 bases at J, with 9 bases between. From germline, CDR1 is LGHNT and CDR2 FRNRAP. The CDR3 is made up of 14 amino acids.

The CDR3 spells CASSLGGAGAADTQYF. The CDR3, as DNA: TGCGCCAGCAGCTTGGGGGGGGCGGGAGCCGCAGATACGCAGTATTTT. The chain recombines TRBV5-1 with TRBJ2-3; possible D gene TRBD2, 7 bases. With 0 bases removed from V and 4 bases from J, the gap between germline ends came to 15 bases. Per germline, CDR1 SGHRS and CDR2 YFSETQ. The CDR3 consists of 16 residues.

The J gene is TRBJ1-5, the V gene TRBV6-2 or TRBV6-3, with D unclear. This CDR3 is built from 12 residues. CDR1 and CDR2 from the germline V gene are MNHEY and SVGEGT. V was clipped by 5 bases and J by 4 bases, with 6 bases between them. The CDR3 is CASSRLNQPQHF. The CDR3 coding sequence is TGTGCCAGCAGTCGACTAAATCAGCCCCAGCATTTT.

This clone occurred a few times. V usage is TRBV5-6 and J usage is TRBJ1-3; D unresolved. V was trimmed by 10 bases and J by 0 bases, leaving 11 bases between them. The CDR3 covers 13 residues. Germline CDR1 is SGHDT and CDR2 is YYEEEE. CDR3 residues: CASTVISGNTIYF. In nucleotides, the CDR3 is TGTGCCTCCACGGTCATCTCTGGAAACACCATATATTTT. Filled out from reference TRBV5-6 and TRBJ1-3, the complete variable domain reads DAGVTQSPTHLIKTRGQQVTLRCSPKSGHDTVSWYQQALGQGPQFIFQYYEEEERQRGNFPDRFSGHQFPNYSSELNVNALLLGDSALYLCASTVISGNTIYFGEGSWLTVV.

This clone was counted only a few times. This chain uses TRBV6-2 or TRBV6-3 with TRBJ1-2; 8 bases agree with TRBD1. Germline lookup yields CDR1 MNHEY and CDR2 SVGEGT. There are 18 residues in the CDR3. Losses at the gene ends were 2 bases for V and 4 bases for J; bases not matched to a gene: 15. The CDR3 DNA follows: TGTGCCAGCAGTTACATCCCTGCGGCAGGGGGCCTCAGCTATGGCTACACCTTC. Amino acid sequence: CASSYIPAAGGLSYGYTF.

This clone has only one observation. This rearrangement joins TRBV19 to TRBJ1-1; TRBD1 matches at 7 bases. The ends lost 7 bases at V and 0 bases at J; junction bases unmatched: 8. The CDR3 is 15 amino acids. CDR1 LNHDA and CDR2 SQIVND come from the germline V gene (reference sequence). The CDR3 is CASIVGDRMNTEAFF. CDR3 nucleotide sequence: TGTGCCAGTATCGTAGGGGACAGAATGAACACTGAAGCTTTCTTT.

V usage is TRBV29-1 and J usage is TRBJ2-5; 10 bases fit TRBD2. Looked up from germline, CDR1 is SQVTM and CDR2 is ANQGSEA. V shed 7 bases and J 4 bases; nucleotides not matched to a gene: 3. CDR3 size: 12 residues. CDR3 nucleotides: TGCAGCGAATTAGCGGGAGGAGAGACCCAGTACTTC. It is translated as CSELAGGETQYF.

The rearrangement links TRBV4-3 to TRBJ2-6; D gene uncertain. Trimming removed 3 bases at V and 2 bases at J, with 11 bases between. Germline values: CDR1 LGHNA, CDR2 YSLEER. CDR3 size: 16 residues. The CDR3 loop is CASSQYYIPGANVLTF. DNA for the CDR3: TGCGCCAGCAGCCAGTACTATATCCCTGGGGCCAACGTCCTGACTTTC.

The chain combines TRBV6-1 with TRBJ1-3, with D unresolved. Germline V gene data show CDR1 as MNHNS and CDR2 as SASEGT. V was pared by 2 bases and J by 5 bases, with 4 bases between. The length of the CDR3 is 12 residues. The CDR3 DNA sequence: TGTGCCAGCAGTGAACTGCGAAACACCATATATTTT. It translates to CASSELRNTIYF.

The rearrangement uses TRBV19 and TRBJ2-1, with a tentative D call TRBD2 (7 bases). The CDR3 has 15 residues. V dropped 4 bases and J dropped 8 bases, with 18 bases sitting between them. CDR1 is LNHDA, CDR2 SQIVND, per germline (reference sequence). The CDR3: CASSSPGGPWDEQFF. As DNA, the CDR3 is TGTGCCAGTAGTAGCCCCGGGGGGCCCTGGGATGAGCAGTTCTTC.

This clone was found a few times. The chain links TRBV20-1 to TRBJ1-1, with D maybe TRBD1 (6 bases). The CDR3 consists of 14 residues. Per germline, CDR1 DFQATT and CDR2 SNEGSKA (reference sequence). Trimming cost V 3 bases and J 3 bases, with 14 bases left between them. Here the CDR3 DNA reads TGCAGTGCTAGTGCTGGGGGCGGTGACACTGAAGCTTTCTTT. It yields the protein CSASAGGGDTEAFF.

The CDR3 spells CASSFHQGYGYTF. The CDR3 DNA follows: TGTGCCAGCAGCTTCCACCAAGGCTATGGCTACACCTTC. V and J are TRBV11-3 and TRBJ1-2; D unclear. The length of the CDR3 is 13 residues. Germline CDR1 is SGHNT and CDR2 is YENEEA. Trimming shortened V by 3 bases and J by 4 bases, and 9 bases separated the two germline ends.

This sequence joins TRBV19 and TRBJ2-1; tentatively, D is TRBD1 (6 bases). Trimming removed 5 bases from V and 0 bases from J, with 17 bases in between. Per germline, CDR1 LNHDA and CDR2 SQIVND (reference sequence). The CDR3 spans 17 residues. The CDR3 region is CASSRPTGTYSYNEQFF. The CDR3 region has the DNA TGTGCCAGTAGTCGTCCGACCGGGACATACTCCTACAATGAGCAGTTCTTC.

The V gene is TRBV30, the J gene TRBJ2-1; weak D call: TRBD1 (6 bases). Per germline, CDR1 GTSNPN and CDR2 SVGIG (reference sequence). The CDR3 length is 15 residues. The V end was cut by 2 bases, the J end by 15 bases, with 26 bases between. The DNA for the CDR3 is TGTGCCTGGAGTCGAGGCCGCTACAGGGCCGTGGTTCTGTTCTTC. Translating it yields CAWSRGRYRAVVLFF.

The chain carries TRBV12-3 or TRBV12-4 and TRBJ2-1, with no clear D. This CDR3 comprises 11 residues. V dropped 3 bases and J dropped 7 bases, with 4 bases sitting between them. In nucleotides, the CDR3 is TGTGCCAGCAGTTTCGTGAATGAGCAGTTCTTC. Translated: CASSFVNEQFF.

The chain links TRBV5-4 to TRBJ2-6; 14 bases map to TRBD2. Per germline, CDR1 SGHNT and CDR2 YYREEE (reference sequence). V lost 5 bases, J lost 2 bases, and 6 bases stayed unmatched. CDR3 length: 18 residues. The CDR3 coding sequence is TGTGCCAGCAGTCCAAGACTAGCGGGGGGGACTGGGGCCAACGTCCTGACTTTC. Its protein is CASSPRLAGGTGANVLTF.

V and J are TRBV9 and TRBJ1-6, with 9 bases identical to TRBD1. Germline trimming cut 4 bases from V and 10 bases from J; bases unmatched to any gene: 6. The germline V gene encodes CDR1 SGDLS and CDR2 YYNGEE. This CDR3 has 14 residues. CDR3 DNA: TGTGCCAGCAGCAGGGACAGGGTATCCTCACCCCTCCACTTT. Amino acids: CASSRDRVSSPLHF.

There are a few counts of this clone. V is TRBV18 and J is TRBJ1-1, with 7 bases identical to TRBD1. CDR1 KGHSH and CDR2 LQKENI come from the germline V gene. V was pared by 1 base and J by 3 bases, with 5 bases of the junction left unmatched. The CDR3 has 15 residues. CDR3 coding DNA: TGTGCCAGCTCACCACGTCAGGGGGGGGACACTGAAGCTTTCTTT. Its protein is CASSPRQGGDTEAFF. The full variable domain, in which reference TRBV18 and TRBJ1-1 provide the parts outside the CDR3, is NAGVMQNPRHLVRRRGQEARLRCSPMKGHSHVYWYRQLPEEGLKFMVYLQKENIIDESGMPKERFSAEFPKEGPSILRIQQVVRGDSAAYFCASSPRQGGDTEAFFGQGTRLTVV.

The gene calls are TRBV7-9 and TRBJ2-3; D not resolved. Per the germline V gene, CDR1 is SEHNR and CDR2 is FQNEAQ (reference sequence). This CDR3 spans 18 amino acids. The V and J ends lost 5 bases and 0 bases respectively, with 21 bases between them. Written as DNA, the CDR3 is TGTGCCAGCAGCCGCACAACCGGGTTTCTTACTAGCACAGATACGCAGTATTTT. Translated: CASSRTTGFLTSTDTQYF.

This chain connects TRBV20-1 to TRBJ1-4; D might be TRBD1 (5 bases). The V and J ends lost 3 bases and 7 bases respectively, with 18 bases between them. CDR3 length: 15 amino acids. Looked up from germline, CDR1 is DFQATT and CDR2 is SNEGSKA (reference sequence). The CDR3 DNA reads as TGCAGTGCTAGTGAGCTTCAGGGTATGACTGAAAAACTGTTTTTT. Amino acids: CSASELQGMTEKLFF.

J is TRBJ2-7 and V is TRBV6-4; 14 bases map to TRBD2. The CDR3 has 17 amino acids. V shed 4 bases, J shed 3 bases, and the junction held 8 bases outside the gene matches. CDR1 is MRHNA, CDR2 SNTAGT, per germline. The CDR3 sequence is CASSGAGTSGSFYEQYF. DNA for the CDR3: TGTGCCAGCAGTGGCGCCGGGACTAGCGGGAGTTTCTACGAGCAGTACTTC.